The TCR beta chain described here comes from a study of cytotoxic CD8 clonotypes in ibrutinib-treated CLL. About the study: Patients attained approximately 25 partial and 2 complete responses; at median around 68 months, approximately 15 remained remitted while around 12 progressed.

Assay used: immunoSEQ multiplex PCR; TCRdb lists only in-frame clones, some missing. The sample lists about 44,000 clones, approximately 69% occurring once. The sample holds one count of this clone. Looked up from germline, CDR1 is SGDLS and CDR2 is YYNGEE. V was shortened by 5 bases and J by 8 bases, with 17 bases between the two germline ends. The CDR3 is made up of 14 amino acids. The starting material was PBMCs, obtained after 12 months of ibrutinib treatment. The chain employs TRBV9 and TRBJ2-1; a possible D gene is TRBD2 (5 bases). The source is a human donor with chronic lymphocytic leukemia. Here the CDR3 reads CASRPRPGVDEQFF. As DNA, the CDR3 is TGTGCCAGCAGACCCCGCCCCGGGGTGGATGAGCAGTTCTTC.